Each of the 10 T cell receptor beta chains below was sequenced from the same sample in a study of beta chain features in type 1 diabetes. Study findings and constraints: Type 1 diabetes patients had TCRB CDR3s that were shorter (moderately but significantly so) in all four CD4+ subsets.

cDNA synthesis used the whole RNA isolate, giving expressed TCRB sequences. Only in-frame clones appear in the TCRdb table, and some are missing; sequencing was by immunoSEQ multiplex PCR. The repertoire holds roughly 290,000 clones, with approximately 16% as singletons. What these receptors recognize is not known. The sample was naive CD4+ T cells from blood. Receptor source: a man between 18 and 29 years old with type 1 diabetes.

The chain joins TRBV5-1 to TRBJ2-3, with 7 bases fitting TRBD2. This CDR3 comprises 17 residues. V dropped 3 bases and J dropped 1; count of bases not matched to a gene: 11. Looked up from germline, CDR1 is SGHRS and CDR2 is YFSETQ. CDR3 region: CASSWARLADGTDTQYF. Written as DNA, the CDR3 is TGCGCCAGCAGCTGGGCCCGGCTAGCGGACGGCACAGATACGCAGTATTTT.

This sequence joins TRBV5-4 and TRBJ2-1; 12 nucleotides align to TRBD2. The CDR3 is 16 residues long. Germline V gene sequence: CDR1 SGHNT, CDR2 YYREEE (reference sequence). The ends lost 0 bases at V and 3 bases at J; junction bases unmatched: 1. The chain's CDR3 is CASSLGTSGVYNEQFF. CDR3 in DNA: TGTGCCAGCAGCTTGGGGACTAGCGGGGTCTACAATGAGCAGTTCTTC.

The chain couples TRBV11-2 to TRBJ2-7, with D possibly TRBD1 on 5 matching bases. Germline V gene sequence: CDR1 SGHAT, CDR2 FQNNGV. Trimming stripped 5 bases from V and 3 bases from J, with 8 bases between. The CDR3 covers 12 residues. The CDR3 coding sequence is TGTGCCAGCAGCAATCAGGGCTACGAGCAGTACTTC. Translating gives CASSNQGYEQYF.

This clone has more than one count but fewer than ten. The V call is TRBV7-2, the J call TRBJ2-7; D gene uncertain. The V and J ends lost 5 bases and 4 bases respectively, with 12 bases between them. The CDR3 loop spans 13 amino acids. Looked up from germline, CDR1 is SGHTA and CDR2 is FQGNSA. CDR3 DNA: TGTGCCAGCAGCCGCGCCGGAGTATACGAGCAGTACTTC. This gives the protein CASSRAGVYEQYF.

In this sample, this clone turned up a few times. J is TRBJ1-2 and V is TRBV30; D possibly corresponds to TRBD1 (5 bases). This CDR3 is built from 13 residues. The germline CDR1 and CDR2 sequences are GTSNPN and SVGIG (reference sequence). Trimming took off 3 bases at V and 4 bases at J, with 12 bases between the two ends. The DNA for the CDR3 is TGTGCCTGGAGAAAAACAGGAGTCTATGGCTACACCTTC. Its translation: CAWRKTGVYGYTF.

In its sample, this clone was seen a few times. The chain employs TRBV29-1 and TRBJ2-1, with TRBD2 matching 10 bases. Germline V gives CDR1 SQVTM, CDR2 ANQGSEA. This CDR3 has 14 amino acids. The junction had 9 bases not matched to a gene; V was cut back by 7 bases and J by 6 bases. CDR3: CSGLLAGNINEQFF. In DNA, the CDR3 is TGCAGCGGCCTACTAGCGGGAAATATCAATGAGCAGTTCTTC.

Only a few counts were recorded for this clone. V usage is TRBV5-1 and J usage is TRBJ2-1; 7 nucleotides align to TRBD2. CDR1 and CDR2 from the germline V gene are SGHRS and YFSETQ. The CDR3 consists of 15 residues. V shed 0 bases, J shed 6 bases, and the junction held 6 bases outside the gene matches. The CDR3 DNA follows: TGCGCCAGCAGCTTGGATCCAGCGGGATTCAATGAGCAGTTCTTC. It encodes CASSLDPAGFNEQFF. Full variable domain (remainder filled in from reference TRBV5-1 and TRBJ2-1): KAGVTQTPRYLIKTRGQQVTLSCSPISGHRSVSWYQQTPGQGLQFLFEYFSETQRNKGNFPGRFSGRQFSNSRSEMNVSTLELGDSALYLCASSLDPAGFNEQFFGPGTRLTVL.

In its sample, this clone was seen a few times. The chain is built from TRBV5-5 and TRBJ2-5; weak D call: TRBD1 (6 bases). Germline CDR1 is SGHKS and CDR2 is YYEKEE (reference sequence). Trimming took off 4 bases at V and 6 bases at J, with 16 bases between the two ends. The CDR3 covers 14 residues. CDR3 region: CASSDKKGGQTQYF. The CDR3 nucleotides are TGTGCCAGCAGCGACAAGAAAGGGGGACAGACCCAGTACTTC.

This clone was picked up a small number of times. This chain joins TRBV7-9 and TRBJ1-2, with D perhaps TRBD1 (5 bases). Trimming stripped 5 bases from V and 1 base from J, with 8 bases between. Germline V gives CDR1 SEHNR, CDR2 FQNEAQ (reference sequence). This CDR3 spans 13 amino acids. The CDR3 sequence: CASSPTVNYGYTF. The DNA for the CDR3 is TGTGCCAGCAGCCCGACAGTTAACTATGGCTACACCTTC.

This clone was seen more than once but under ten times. The CDR3 DNA sequence: TGTGCCAGCAGCCCAGTACCCTCGGGGAGAAAAGAGACCCAGTACTTC. Translating it yields CASSPVPSGRKETQYF. This sequence joins TRBV7-2 and TRBJ2-5; TRBD2 might be the D (5 bases). The CDR3 covers 16 residues. The germline V and J ends were trimmed by 5 bases and 3 bases, with 19 bases remaining between them. CDR1 is SGHTA and CDR2 is FQGNSA in the germline V gene.